The 4 T cell receptor beta chains presented below share a single source sample, sequenced in a study of Ad26.COV2.S vaccination and SARS-CoV-2 variants listed by TCRdb under 2021. Library method: the immunoSEQ multiplex PCR assay. This is the immuneACCESS table as TCRdb keeps it, with only in-frame sequences that have V and J called. A part of the clones is gone; compared with another copy, unresolved V genes explain less than half, and the rest is unexplained. The sample table lists roughly 410,000 clones, about four fifths of them with a count of one. Approximately 7.8% of the sample is taken by the ten largest. The treatment or condition label corresponds to: some 20 received Ad26.COV2.S at low or high dose, single or two shots; several received placebo; per-sample allocation not given. Repertoires of vaccine and placebo recipients were sequenced from samples collected on day 63 after the first injection.

Sequencing was performed on peripheral blood, taken in a trial of Ad26.COV2.S vaccine versus placebo. These receptor sequences come from a person aged 18-60 years who received the Ad26.COV2.S COVID-19 vaccine or a placebo.

This chain uses TRBV27 with TRBJ1-5; D is possibly TRBD1 (5 bases). V gave up 10 bases and J gave up 2 bases, with 18 bases separating them. The CDR3 runs 15 residues. Per germline, CDR1 MNHEY and CDR2 SMNVEV (reference sequence). The CDR3 DNA reads as TGTGCCACCTCGTGGAAGGGGTATGGCAATCAGCCCCAGCATTTT. Protein sequence: CATSWKGYGNQPQHF.

The gene calls are TRBV4-3 and TRBJ1-1; D is perhaps TRBD1 (5 bases). This CDR3 has 14 amino acids. V lost 0 bases to trimming and J lost 4 bases, with 9 bases between them. Germline assignment: CDR1 LGHNA and CDR2 YSLEER. CDR3 in DNA: TGCGCCAGCAGCCAAGACCAGGGAGTCACTGAAGCTTTCTTT. It codes for CASSQDQGVTEAFF.

The chain carries TRBV11-3 and TRBJ2-7, with no clear D. Germline V gene data show CDR1 as SGHNT and CDR2 as YENEEA. CDR3 length equals 14 residues. The V gene lost 1 base and the J gene lost 0 bases, with 7 bases spanning the gap. CDR3 sequence reads: CASSLAVSSYEQYF. The CDR3 nucleotides read TGTGCCAGCAGCTTAGCTGTCTCCTCCTACGAGCAGTACTTC.

V usage is TRBV6-2 or TRBV6-3 and J usage is TRBJ2-3; tentatively, D is TRBD1 or TRBD2 (6 bases each). The CDR3 loop spans 14 amino acids. CDR1 is MNHEY and CDR2 is SVGEGT in the germline V gene. Trimming left V 4 bases short and J 1 base short, with 9 bases between. CDR3 in amino acids: CASSLRGGTDTQYF. The CDR3 DNA reads TGTGCCAGCAGTTTAAGGGGGGGCACAGATACGCAGTATTTT.